This record covers a single TCR beta chain. Clinical histories supplied by participants themselves formed the basis of cohort assignment. What the recovered Cohort 3 donors had was two negative PCRs, clearance, or symptom resolution. The CDR3 sequence is 16 residues long. V lost 8 bases to trimming and J lost 2 bases; unmatched junction nucleotides: 12. The germline gives CDR1 MGHRA, CDR2 YSYEKL. Data came from immunoSEQ multiplex PCR; TCRdb stores just in-frame clones and leaves some out. The sample shows approximately 470,000 clones, 87% of them seen only once. This specimen belongs to a study of blood T cell repertoires in COVID-19. Study context: The cDNA or gDNA used as material had been derived from T cells, B-cell-depleted T cells, or PBMCs.

The chain employs TRBV4-1 and TRBJ2-3, with TRBD2 identical over 8 bases. The source is a woman under 30 who had recovered from COVID-19. The source material was PBMCs or T cells enriched from blood (not recorded which). The CDR3 DNA sequence: TGCGCCAGCGCCGAGTTAAGTAGCGGGGTCACAGATACGCAGTATTTT. Amino acid sequence: CASAELSSGVTDTQYF.